This T cell receptor (beta chain) was profiled in a study of monozygotic twins with inflammatory bowel disease. Overall study findings and caveats: Those with IBD had lower TCRbeta diversity (inverse Simpson) than their healthy co-twins did.

Turning to this clonotype: Its antigen is undetermined.

Germline-derived CDR1 and CDR2 are LNHDA and SQIVND (reference sequence). The CDR3 loop spans 15 amino acids. An amount of 3500 ng of total RNA was used for each TCR library. cDNA synthesis was performed in eight separate reactions for each sample. From its re-call of the 5' RACE reads, TCRdb lists each CDR3 protein once, without DNA. The table gives roughly 100,000 distinct CDR3 sequences; the top ten clones make up around 1.9% of it. Material: blood. The rearrangement links TRBV19 to TRBJ1-5; the D call of TRBD1 rests on TCRdb alone, since no DNA is present to check it. The TCR originated in a human donor with ulcerative colitis or Crohn's disease, or a healthy co-twin of an affected twin (not recorded which). The CDR3 spells CASWVRQGGNQPQHF.